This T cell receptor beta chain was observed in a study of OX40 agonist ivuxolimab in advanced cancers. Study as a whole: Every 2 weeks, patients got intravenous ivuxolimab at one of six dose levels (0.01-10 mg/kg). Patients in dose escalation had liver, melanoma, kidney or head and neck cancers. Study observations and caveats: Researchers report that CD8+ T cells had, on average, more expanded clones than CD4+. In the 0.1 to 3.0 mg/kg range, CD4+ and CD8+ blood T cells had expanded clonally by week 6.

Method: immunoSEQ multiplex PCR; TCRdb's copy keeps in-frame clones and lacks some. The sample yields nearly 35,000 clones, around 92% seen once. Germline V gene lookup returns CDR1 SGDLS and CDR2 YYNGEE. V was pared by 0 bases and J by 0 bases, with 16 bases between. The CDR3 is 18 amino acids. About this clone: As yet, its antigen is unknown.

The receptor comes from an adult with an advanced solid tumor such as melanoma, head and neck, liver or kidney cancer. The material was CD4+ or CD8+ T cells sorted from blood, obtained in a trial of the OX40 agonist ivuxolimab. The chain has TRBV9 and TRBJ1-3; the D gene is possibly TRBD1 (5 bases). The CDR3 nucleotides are TGTGCCAGCAGCGTAGAGACAGAGAAAATACCCTCTGGAAACACCATATATTTT. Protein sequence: CASSVETEKIPSGNTIYF.